This TCR delta chain is drawn from a study of gammadelta T cells in human blood. Broader study findings: Microbial exposure appeared to drive polyclonal γδ T cell expansion after birth.

The CDR3 loop spans 18 amino acids. CDR1 and CDR2 from the germline V gene are GEAIGNYY and EKD. The V gene end was trimmed by 2 bases and the J gene end by 0 bases; junction bases not matched to a gene: 6. TCRdb reanalysed the RT-PCR reads with CATT. The repertoire holds about 320 delta-chain clones, with just over 20% as singletons. There are a few counts of this clone. The antigen is undetermined. A read error may explain this, as a much larger clone is one base away. Other DNA sequences in this sample translate to the same CDR3. The TCR was taken from a human donor. The chain links TRDV2 to TRDJ3; TRDD3 matches 7 bases. The sequenced sample was Vgamma9Vdelta2 gamma-delta T cells from infant blood. CDR3 region: CACDILGDSSWDTRQMFF. The CDR3, as DNA: TGTGCCTGTGACATATTGGGGGACAGCTCCTGGGACACCCGACAGATGTTTTTC.